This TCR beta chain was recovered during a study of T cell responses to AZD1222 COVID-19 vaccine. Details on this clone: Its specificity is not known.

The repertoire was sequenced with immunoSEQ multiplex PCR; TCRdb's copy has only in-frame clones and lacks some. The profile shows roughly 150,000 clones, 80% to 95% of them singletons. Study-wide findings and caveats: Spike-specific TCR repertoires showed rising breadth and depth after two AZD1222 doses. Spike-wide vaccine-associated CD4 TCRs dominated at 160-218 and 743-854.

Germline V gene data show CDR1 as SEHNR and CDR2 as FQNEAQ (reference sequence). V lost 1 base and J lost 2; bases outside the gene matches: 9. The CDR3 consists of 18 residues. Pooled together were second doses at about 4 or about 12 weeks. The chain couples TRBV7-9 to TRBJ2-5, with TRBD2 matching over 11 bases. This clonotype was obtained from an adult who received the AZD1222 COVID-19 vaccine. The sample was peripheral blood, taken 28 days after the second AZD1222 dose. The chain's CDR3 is CASSLGLGLAEPQETQYF. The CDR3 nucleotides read TGTGCCAGCAGCTTAGGTCTGGGACTAGCGGAACCTCAAGAGACCCAGTACTTC.